A selection of T cell receptor beta chains follows, all from one sample in a study of cytomegalovirus exposure and HLA in healthy donors. Produced via immunoSEQ multiplex PCR; TCRdb's table is partial and in-frame only. Of around 300,000 clones listed, around 89% were seen once; the top ten hold about 0.9%. The sequenced material came from PBMCs. The source is a woman aged 18 to 35 in good health and CMV-seronegative. Both conserved end residues are part of each CDR3. A D gene is named only where the DNA matches it firmly. Only part of the rows carry a size: once, few, many, or a class if the clone is expanded.

length,V,D,size,J,DNA,CDR3
15,TRBV5-1,NA,NA,TRBJ1-4,TGCGCCAGCAGCTTGGGGCAGGGTCTTAATGAAAAACTGTTTTTT,CASSLGQGLNEKLFF
17,TRBV7-9,TRBD1,few,TRBJ1-5,TGTGCCAGCAGCTTAGTTCTCGGGACAGGGGGCGGTCAGCCCCAGCATTTT,CASSLVLGTGGGQPQHF
15,TRBV10-3,NA,NA,TRBJ2-1,TGTGCCATCAGACCCGACAGGAGCTCCTACAATGAGCAGTTCTTC,CAIRPDRSSYNEQFF
15,TRBV27,TRBD1,NA,TRBJ2-2,TGTGCCAGCAGCTGGGACAGGGTTGTCACCGGGGAGCTGTTTTTT,CASSWDRVVTGELFF
12,TRBV11-2,NA,NA,TRBJ2-7,TGTGCCAGCAGCTCCCTAGGCTACGAGCAGTACTTC,CASSSLGYEQYF
15,TRBV13,NA,NA,TRBJ2-3,TGTGCCAGCAGCTTAGGACAGGGTTTCACAGATACGCAGTATTTT,CASSLGQGFTDTQYF
19,TRBV5-4,TRBD2,NA,TRBJ2-1,TGTGCCAGCTCCCGACCCGGGACTAGGGACCTTGAGGCGGAAAATGAGCAGTTCTTC,CASSRPGTRDLEAENEQFF
14,TRBV6-5,TRBD2,NA,TRBJ2-7,TGTGCCAGCAGTAATAGCGGGAGCTCCCACGAGCAGTACTTC,CASSNSGSSHEQYF
13,TRBV15,NA,NA,TRBJ2-7,TGTGCCACCAGCAGAGATTGGCCGTACGAGCAGTACTTC,CATSRDWPYEQYF
14,TRBV6-5,NA,NA,TRBJ1-2,TGTGCCAGCAGCCCCGTCACAGGGTACCATGGCTACACCTTC,CASSPVTGYHGYTF
14,TRBV27,NA,NA,TRBJ2-1,TGTGCCAGCAGTTTAAGAGTCGGGGGTGATGAGCAGTTCTTC,CASSLRVGGDEQFF
12,TRBV6-5,NA,NA,TRBJ2-1,TGTGCCAGCATGGCCTCGTGGCGGGAGCAGTTCTTC,CASMASWREQFF
16,TRBV28,TRBD1,NA,TRBJ1-1,TGTGCCAGCAGGACGCGACGGACAGGGATAGTCACTGAAGCTTTCTTT,CASRTRRTGIVTEAFF
13,TRBV5-8,NA,few,TRBJ1-2,TGTGCCAGCAGCGACCGGGTGCCCTATGGCTACACCTTC,CASSDRVPYGYTF
16,TRBV7-9,TRBD2,NA,TRBJ2-5,TGTGCCAGCAGCGACCCCGGGACTAGCGGCCAAGAGACCCAGTACTTC,CASSDPGTSGQETQYF
17,TRBV30,NA,NA,TRBJ2-1,TGTGCCTGGAGTGTACAATTTAGTCCGGGAGACTACAATGAGCAGTTCTTC,CAWSVQFSPGDYNEQFF
13,TRBV5-6,NA,few,TRBJ1-6,TGTGCCAGCAGCGCCGGAGCCAATTCACCCCTCCACTTT,CASSAGANSPLHF
14,TRBV2,TRBD2,NA,TRBJ2-1,TGTGCCTCTACCGGGACTAGTTATGACAATGAGCAGTTCTTC,CASTGTSYDNEQFF
16,TRBV6-4,TRBD2,NA,TRBJ2-1,TGTGCCAGCAGTGACTCGCGCGGGAGGGGCTACAATGAGCAGTTCTTC,CASSDSRGRGYNEQFF
13,TRBV10-1,NA,NA,TRBJ1-2,TGCGCCAGCAGTGAGAACAGGCCCTATGGCTACACCTTC,CASSENRPYGYTF
15,TRBV5-6,NA,NA,TRBJ1-1,TGTGCCAGCAGCTTCAGGGTCCTTGGGAACACTGAAGCTTTCTTT,CASSFRVLGNTEAFF
14,TRBV7-8,TRBD2,NA,TRBJ2-1,TGTGCCAGCACCATAGCGGGAGCGTACAATGAGCAGTTCTTC,CASTIAGAYNEQFF
17,TRBV25-1,TRBD1,NA,TRBJ2-7,TGTGCCAGCAGTGAGTGGGACAGGGGACCAGTAGTCTACGAGCAGTACTTC,CASSEWDRGPVVYEQYF
13,TRBV2,NA,few,TRBJ1-3,TGTGCCAGCAGTGTGTGGACAACTAACACCATATATTTT,CASSVWTTNTIYF
18,TRBV7-8,TRBD2,NA,TRBJ2-3,TGTGCCAGCAGCTCCAGACTAGCGGGCAACCTGGGTACAGATACGCAGTATTTT,CASSSRLAGNLGTDTQYF
14,TRBV19,NA,NA,TRBJ2-3,TGTGCCAGTAGTACCCGGAGTAGCACAGATACGCAGTATTTT,CASSTRSSTDTQYF
13,TRBV10-3,TRBD2,NA,TRBJ2-7,TGTGCCATCAGTGAGCCGGGGGGAAACGAGCAGTACTTC,CAISEPGGNEQYF
13,TRBV18,NA,NA,TRBJ2-7,TGTGCCAGCTCACCACTCGGTTCCTACGAGCAGTACTTC,CASSPLGSYEQYF
14,TRBV7-3,NA,NA,TRBJ1-2,TGTGCCAGCAGCTTAAATTCAGGGGCTCGGGGCTACACCTTC,CASSLNSGARGYTF
15,TRBV6-1,NA,NA,TRBJ2-5,TGTGCCAGCAGTGAGGTCCAGGTTTTTCAAGAGACCCAGTACTTC,CASSEVQVFQETQYF
13,TRBV6-4,TRBD1,NA,TRBJ1-1,TGTGCCAGCAGTGACTCCGGACAGGGTGAAGCTTTCTTT,CASSDSGQGEAFF
13,TRBV13,NA,NA,TRBJ2-1,TGTGCCAGCAGCGACAGGACCTACAATGAGCAGTTCTTC,CASSDRTYNEQFF
13,TRBV5-4,NA,NA,TRBJ1-1,TGTGCCAGCAGCAGACAGGACTTAACTGAAGCTTTCTTT,CASSRQDLTEAFF
15,TRBV5-1,TRBD2,NA,TRBJ2-3,TGCGCCAGCAGCTTGGAGGGAGGGCCAATAGATACGCAGTATTTT,CASSLEGGPIDTQYF
17,TRBV6-1,NA,NA,TRBJ2-7,TGTGCCAGCAGTGCCGTAGTACAGCTTACAACCTCCTACGAGCAGTACTTC,CASSAVVQLTTSYEQYF
16,TRBV7-2,TRBD2,NA,TRBJ2-7,TGTGCCAGCAGCTTGGGACTAGCGGGTTTTTCCTACGAGCAGTACTTC,CASSLGLAGFSYEQYF
14,TRBV9,NA,NA,TRBJ1-3,TGTGCCAGCAGCTACAGGGCAACTGGAAACACCATATATTTT,CASSYRATGNTIYF
16,TRBV7-2,NA,few,TRBJ1-2,TGTGCCAGCAGCTACAGCCGAACAGGGCCCAAGGGTGGCTACACCTTC,CASSYSRTGPKGGYTF
16,TRBV11-1,TRBD2,NA,TRBJ2-7,TGTGCCAGCAGCCCCTTTGGGGGAGGGATCTTCTACGAGCAGTACTTC,CASSPFGGGIFYEQYF
17,TRBV5-6,TRBD2,NA,TRBJ2-3,TGTGCCAGCAGCCCGCGGACTAGCGGGAGTGAAACAGATACGCAGTATTTT,CASSPRTSGSETDTQYF
14,TRBV5-6,NA,NA,TRBJ1-1,TGTGCCAGCAGCTTCGTCCTAGTGAACACTGAAGCTTTCTTT,CASSFVLVNTEAFF
16,TRBV28,NA,NA,TRBJ1-1,TGTGCCAGCAGTGCCATCGAGATTCGTATGAACACTGAAGCTTTCTTT,CASSAIEIRMNTEAFF
14,TRBV10-2,TRBD1,NA,TRBJ2-5,TGCGCCAGCAGTCCTAGGGGGCTAGGAGAGACCCAGTACTTC,CASSPRGLGETQYF
15,TRBV2,TRBD2,NA,TRBJ2-1,TGTGCCAGCAGTATGCTAGCGGATAGCTACAATGAGCAGTTCTTC,CASSMLADSYNEQFF
14,TRBV5-6,TRBD1,NA,TRBJ1-6,TGTGCCAGCAGCTCCGGGACAGGGGCCTCACCCCTCCACTTT,CASSSGTGASPLHF
15,TRBV27,NA,few,TRBJ2-2,TGTGCCAGCAGCCTAACCGGGACTAACACCGGGGAGCTGTTTTTT,CASSLTGTNTGELFF